This T cell receptor beta chain stems from a study of blood T cell repertoires in COVID-19. V gave up 2 bases and J gave up 4 bases, with 14 bases separating them. Per germline, CDR1 MNHNS and CDR2 SASEGT. The CDR3 is 15 amino acids. In the study's own analysis: Reference gene primer amplification in the assay estimated nucleated cell counts. Libraries were prepared by immunoSEQ multiplex PCR; TCRdb keeps only in-frame clonotypes and omits some of them. The V and J calls and the clone size are those of that table, but D and trimming were determined from the DNA. Altogether some 99,000 clones are present, roughly 84% being singletons, with the ten largest covering approximately 7%.

The origin of this receptor is a woman aged 45-59 years with acute or convalescent COVID-19. Sequenced: peripheral blood. This chain links TRBV6-1 with TRBJ1-2; D unclear. In DNA form, the CDR3 reads TGTGCCAGCAGTGAAAGTCACACCACCCTCTATGGCTACACCTTC. This codes for CASSESHTTLYGYTF.